The clone carrying this T cell receptor beta chain showed up many times. Its specificity is unknown. This entry belongs to a study of early T cells in non-severe SARS-CoV-2 infection. Study-wide results and caveats: Matches to VDJdb favored anti-spike CD8 responses and missed private and CD4 specificities.

CDR1 is GTSNPN and CDR2 is SVGIG in the germline V gene (reference sequence). V shed 7 bases, J shed 1 base, and the junction held 5 bases outside the gene matches. The CDR3 runs 14 residues. Researchers attached unique molecular identifiers to individual cDNA molecules. TCRdb re-called the 5' RACE reads with MiXCR, one entry per CDR3 protein. Among 25,000 to 30,000 distinct CDR3 sequences, about 6.6% were seen once, and the ten largest hold about 32%. This receptor was identified in an adult who was a healthcare worker with PCR-confirmed SARS-CoV-2 infection or an uninfected control (not recorded which). Specimen: whole blood, collected at baseline. The genes are TRBV30 and TRBJ2-3; 10 bases align to TRBD2. In nucleotides, the CDR3 is TGTGCCTTCGGACTAGCGGTTGGCACAGATACGCAGTATTTT. The encoded protein is CAFGLAVGTDTQYF.